This T cell receptor (beta chain) was captured by sequencing in a study of CD8+ T cells in alopecia areata. Overall study: Each day, treated patients took oral tofacitinib twice, at 5 to 10 mg per dose.

As for this clone: The antigen remains unidentified.

The germline CDR1 and CDR2 sequences are SQVTM and ANQGSEA. The CDR3 totals 13 residues. Trimming stripped 5 bases from V and 2 bases from J, with 12 bases between. The sequencing template was cDNA reverse transcribed from extracted RNA. The table came from immunoSEQ multiplex PCR; TCRdb's copy has only in-frame clones and leaves some out. The data hold hundreds of thousands of clones, with around 67% observed a single time. Study-level results: Normal scalp had lower clonality than lesional scalp, with alopecia totalis/universalis lesions showing this most strongly.

The sample was CD4+ T cells sorted from blood, taken at week 0. This chain links TRBV29-1 with TRBJ1-2; TRBD1 is a possible D gene (6 bases). The clonotype comes from a human donor with alopecia areata. As DNA, the CDR3 is TGCAGCGTTCCCTCAGGGGTCAACTATGGCTACACCTTC. Its protein product is CSVPSGVNYGYTF. Full variable domain (remainder filled in from reference TRBV29-1 and TRBJ1-2): SAVISQKPSRDICQRGTSLTIQCQVDSQVTMMFWYRQQPGQSLTLIATANQGSEATYESGFVIDKFPISRPNLTFSTLTVSNMSPEDSSIYLCSVPSGVNYGYTFGSGTRLTVV.